The source of this T cell receptor (beta chain) is a study of blood T cell repertoires in COVID-19. Study details: Acute and convalescent COVID-19 specimens originated in the United States, Italy and Spain. Nucleic acid was either cDNA or gDNA, and it came from T cells, B-cell-depleted T cells, or PBMCs.

Trimming took off 4 bases at V and 9 bases at J, with 9 bases between the two ends. This CDR3 contains 11 residues. Germline CDR1 MDHEN, CDR2 SYDVKM. Original analysis: From reference gene primer amplification, estimates of nucleated cell counts were derived. Libraries were prepared by immunoSEQ multiplex PCR; TCRdb keeps only in-frame clonotypes and omits some of them. The DNA gave D and trimming, while V, J and clone size come from that table. The sample records roughly 120,000 clones, about 81% being singletons. The sample consisted of peripheral blood. This chain connects TRBV28 to TRBJ1-1, with D uncertain. The origin of this receptor is a man aged 65 to 85 with acute or convalescent COVID-19. CDR3 residues: CASSSSPQAFF. The CDR3 bases are TGTGCCAGCAGTTCTTCCCCCCAAGCTTTCTTT.